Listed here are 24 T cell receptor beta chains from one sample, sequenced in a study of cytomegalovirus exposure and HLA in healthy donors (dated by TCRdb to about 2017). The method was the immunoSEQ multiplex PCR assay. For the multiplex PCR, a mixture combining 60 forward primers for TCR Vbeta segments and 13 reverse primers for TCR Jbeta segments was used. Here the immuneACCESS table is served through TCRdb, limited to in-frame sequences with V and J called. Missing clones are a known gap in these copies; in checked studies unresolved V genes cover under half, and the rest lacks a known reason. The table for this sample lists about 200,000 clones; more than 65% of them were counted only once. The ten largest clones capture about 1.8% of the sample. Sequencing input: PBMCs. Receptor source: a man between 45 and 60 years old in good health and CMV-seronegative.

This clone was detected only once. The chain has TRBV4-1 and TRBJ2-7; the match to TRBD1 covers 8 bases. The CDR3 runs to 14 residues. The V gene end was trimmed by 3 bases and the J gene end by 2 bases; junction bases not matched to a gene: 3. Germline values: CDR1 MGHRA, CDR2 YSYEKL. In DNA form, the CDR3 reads TGCGCCAGCAGCCATCGACAGGGGACCTACGAGCAGTACTTC. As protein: CASSHRQGTYEQYF.

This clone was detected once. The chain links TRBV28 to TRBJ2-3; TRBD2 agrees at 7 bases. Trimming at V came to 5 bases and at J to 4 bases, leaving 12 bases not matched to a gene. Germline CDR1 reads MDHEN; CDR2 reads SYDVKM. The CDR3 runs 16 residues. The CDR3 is CASSPPSGWDADTQYF. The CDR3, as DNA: TGTGCCAGCAGTCCACCTAGCGGTTGGGACGCAGATACGCAGTATTTT.

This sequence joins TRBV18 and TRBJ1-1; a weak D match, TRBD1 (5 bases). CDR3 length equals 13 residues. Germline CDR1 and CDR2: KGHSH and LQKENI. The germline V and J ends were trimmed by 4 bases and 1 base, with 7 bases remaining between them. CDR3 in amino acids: CASSRQPNTEAFF. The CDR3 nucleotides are TGTGCCAGCTCACGACAGCCGAACACTGAAGCTTTCTTT.

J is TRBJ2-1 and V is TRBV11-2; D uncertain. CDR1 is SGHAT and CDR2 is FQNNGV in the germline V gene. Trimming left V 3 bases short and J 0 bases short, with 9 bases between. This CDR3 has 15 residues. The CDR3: CASSFEISSYNEQFF. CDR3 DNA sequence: TGTGCCAGCAGCTTTGAGATAAGCTCCTACAATGAGCAGTTCTTC.

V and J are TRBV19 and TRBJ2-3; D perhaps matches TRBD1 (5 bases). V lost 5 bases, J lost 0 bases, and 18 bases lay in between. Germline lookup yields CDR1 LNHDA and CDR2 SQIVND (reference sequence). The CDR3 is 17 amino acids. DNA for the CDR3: TGTGCCAGTAGTCGGTCAGGGTTAACCTCTAGCACAGATACGCAGTATTTT. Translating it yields CASSRSGLTSSTDTQYF.

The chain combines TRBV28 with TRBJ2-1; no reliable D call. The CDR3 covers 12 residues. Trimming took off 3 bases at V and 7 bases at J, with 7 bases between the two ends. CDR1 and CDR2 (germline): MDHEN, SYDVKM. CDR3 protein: CASSLRRNEQFF. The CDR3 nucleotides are TGTGCCAGCAGTTTGAGGAGAAATGAGCAGTTCTTC.

The CDR3 DNA reads TGTGCCAGCAGTTATAGCGGGAGGCCCTACGAGCAGTACTTC. This codes for CASSYSGRPYEQYF. The chain combines TRBV27 with TRBJ2-7; 10 bases are a match to TRBD2. V lost 4 bases, J lost 2 bases, and 2 bases stayed unmatched. Germline CDR1 and CDR2: MNHEY and SMNVEV (reference sequence). This CDR3 has 14 residues.

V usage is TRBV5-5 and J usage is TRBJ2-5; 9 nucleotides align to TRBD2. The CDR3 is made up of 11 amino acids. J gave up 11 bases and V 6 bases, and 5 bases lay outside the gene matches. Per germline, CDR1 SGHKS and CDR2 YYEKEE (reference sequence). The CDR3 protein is CASNVAGAQYF. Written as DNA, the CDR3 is TGTGCCAGCAACGTAGCGGGAGCGCAGTACTTC.

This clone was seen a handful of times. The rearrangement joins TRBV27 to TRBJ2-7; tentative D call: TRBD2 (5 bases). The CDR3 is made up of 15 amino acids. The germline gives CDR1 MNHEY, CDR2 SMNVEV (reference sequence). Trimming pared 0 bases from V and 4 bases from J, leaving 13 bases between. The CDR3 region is CASSLSPADPYEQYF. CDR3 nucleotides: TGTGCCAGCAGTTTATCACCAGCGGACCCATACGAGCAGTACTTC.

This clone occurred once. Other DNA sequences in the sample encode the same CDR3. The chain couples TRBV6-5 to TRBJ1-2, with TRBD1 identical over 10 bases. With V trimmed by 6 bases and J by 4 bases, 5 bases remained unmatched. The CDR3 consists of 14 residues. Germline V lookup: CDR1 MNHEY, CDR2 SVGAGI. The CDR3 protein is CASSRQGATYGYTF. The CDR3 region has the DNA TGTGCCAGCAGCCGACAGGGGGCCACCTATGGCTACACCTTC.

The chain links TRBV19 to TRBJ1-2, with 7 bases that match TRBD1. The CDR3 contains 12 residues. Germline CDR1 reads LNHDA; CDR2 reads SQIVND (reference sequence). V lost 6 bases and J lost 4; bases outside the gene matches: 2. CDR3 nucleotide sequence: TGTGCCAGTAGCGCAGGGGGCTATGGCTACACCTTC. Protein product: CASSAGGYGYTF.

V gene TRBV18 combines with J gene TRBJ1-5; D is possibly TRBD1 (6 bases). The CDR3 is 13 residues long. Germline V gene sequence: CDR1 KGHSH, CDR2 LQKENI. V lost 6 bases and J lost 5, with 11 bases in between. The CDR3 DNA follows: TGTGCCAGCTCCCAGGGGACCGATCAGCCCCAGCATTTT. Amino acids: CASSQGTDQPQHF.

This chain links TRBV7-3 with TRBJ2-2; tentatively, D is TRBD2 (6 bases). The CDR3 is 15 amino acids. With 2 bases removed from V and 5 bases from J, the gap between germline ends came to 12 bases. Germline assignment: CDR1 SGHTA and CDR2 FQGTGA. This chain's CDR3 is CASSLLGGPTGELFF. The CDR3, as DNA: TGTGCCAGCAGCTTACTCGGGGGTCCGACCGGGGAGCTGTTTTTT.

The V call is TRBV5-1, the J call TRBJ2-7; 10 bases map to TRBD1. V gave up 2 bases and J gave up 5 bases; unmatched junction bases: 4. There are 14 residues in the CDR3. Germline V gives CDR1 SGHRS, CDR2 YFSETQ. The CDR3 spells CASSLRDRGDEQYF. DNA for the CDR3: TGCGCCAGCAGCTTAAGGGACAGGGGTGACGAGCAGTACTTC.

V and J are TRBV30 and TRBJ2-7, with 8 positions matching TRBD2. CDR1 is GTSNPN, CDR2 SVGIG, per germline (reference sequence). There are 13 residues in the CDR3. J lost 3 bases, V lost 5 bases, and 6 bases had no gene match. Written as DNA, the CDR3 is TGTGCCTGGTCACTTAGCGGGAACTACGAGCAGTACTTC. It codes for CAWSLSGNYEQYF.

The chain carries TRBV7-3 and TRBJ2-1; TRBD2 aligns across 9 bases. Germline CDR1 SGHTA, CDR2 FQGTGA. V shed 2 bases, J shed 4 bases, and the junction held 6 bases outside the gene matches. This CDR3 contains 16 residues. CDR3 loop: CASSLLAGEGYNEQFF. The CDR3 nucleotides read TGTGCCAGCAGCTTATTAGCGGGAGAGGGGTACAATGAGCAGTTCTTC.

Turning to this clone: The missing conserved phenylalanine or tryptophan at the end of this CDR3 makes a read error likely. The chain's CDR3 is CATSREKGTEAFL. In nucleotides, the CDR3 is TGTGCCACCAGCAGAGAAAAGGGGACTGAAGCTTTCCTT. J is TRBJ1-1 and V is TRBV15; a possible D gene is TRBD1 (5 bases). The CDR3 consists of 13 residues. Germline V gene lookup returns CDR1 LNHNV and CDR2 YYDKDF (reference sequence). Trimming left V 0 bases short and J 5 bases short, with 7 bases between.

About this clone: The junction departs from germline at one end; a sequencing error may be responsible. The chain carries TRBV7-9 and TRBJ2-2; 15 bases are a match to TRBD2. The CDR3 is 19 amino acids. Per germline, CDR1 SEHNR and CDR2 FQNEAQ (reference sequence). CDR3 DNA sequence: TGTGCCAGCAGACGCCCGGGACTAGCGGGAGGCGAAAACATCGGGGAGCTGTTTTTT. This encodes CASRRPGLAGGENIGELFF.

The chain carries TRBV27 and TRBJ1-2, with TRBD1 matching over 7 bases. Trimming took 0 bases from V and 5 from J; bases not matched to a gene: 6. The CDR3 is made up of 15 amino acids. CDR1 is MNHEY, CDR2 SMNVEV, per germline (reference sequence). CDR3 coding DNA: TGTGCCAGCAGTTTATCCTCGACAGGGCGGTATGGCTACACCTTC. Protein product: CASSLSSTGRYGYTF.

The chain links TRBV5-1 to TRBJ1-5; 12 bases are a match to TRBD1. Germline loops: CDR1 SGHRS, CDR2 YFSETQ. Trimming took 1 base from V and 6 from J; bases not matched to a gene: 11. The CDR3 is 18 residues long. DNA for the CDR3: TGCGCCAGCAGCTTGTTTTTGCCGGGACAGGGGGCGAGTCAGCCCCAGCATTTT. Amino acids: CASSLFLPGQGASQPQHF.

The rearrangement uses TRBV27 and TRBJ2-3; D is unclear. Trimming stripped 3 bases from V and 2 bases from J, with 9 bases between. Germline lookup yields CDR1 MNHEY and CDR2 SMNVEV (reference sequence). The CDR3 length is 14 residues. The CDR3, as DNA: TGTGCCAGCAGTTTCTACCCGATCACAGATACGCAGTATTTT. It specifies CASSFYPITDTQYF.

The CDR3 sequence: CASIPEGRSYNEQFF. For the CDR3, the DNA is TGTGCCAGCATTCCCGAGGGCCGGTCCTACAATGAGCAGTTCTTC. This chain joins TRBV5-5 and TRBJ2-1; D may be TRBD2 (5 bases). CDR1 SGHKS and CDR2 YYEKEE come from the germline V gene (reference sequence). The CDR3 loop spans 15 amino acids. Deletions cut 6 bases from V and 1 base from J, with 14 bases between. Full variable domain (rest looked up from reference TRBV5-5 and TRBJ2-1): DAGVTQSPTHLIKTRGQQVTLRCSPISGHKSVSWYQQVLGQGPQFIFQYYEKEERGRGNFPDRFSARQFPNYSSELNVNALLLGDSALYLCASIPEGRSYNEQFFGPGTRLTVL.

The CDR3 reads CASSPDRHTEAFF. CDR3 coding DNA: TGTGCCAGCTCACCGGACAGACACACTGAAGCTTTCTTT. V usage is TRBV18 and J usage is TRBJ1-1, with D possibly being TRBD1 (6 bases). CDR3 size: 13 residues. Trimming removed 3 bases from V and 3 bases from J, with 8 bases in between. Germline CDR1 reads KGHSH; CDR2 reads LQKENI.

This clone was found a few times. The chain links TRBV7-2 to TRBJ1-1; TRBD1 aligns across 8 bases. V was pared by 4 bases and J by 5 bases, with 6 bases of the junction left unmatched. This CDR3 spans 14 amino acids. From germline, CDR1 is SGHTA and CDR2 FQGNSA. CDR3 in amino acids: CASSSRQGKTEAFF. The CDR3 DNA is TGTGCCAGCAGCTCGCGACAGGGGAAAACTGAAGCTTTCTTT.